This TCR beta chain was identified in a study of cytomegalovirus exposure and HLA in healthy donors (dated by TCRdb to 2015 to 2018). At the level of the whole study: According to a later analysis, the 100 to 150 validation repertoires were produced on the same platform as the roughly 720 repertoires of the first cohort. The study was designed to test whether signatures of past pathogen exposure could be identified by cataloging public T cell receptors. Along with the approximately 700-subject first cohort, a separate validation cohort of more than 90 different subjects was used. The study combined high-throughput TCR immunosequencing, statistical association of individual TCRs with disease status, and machine learning to predict cytomegalovirus infection status.

Separate from the roughly 650-subject first cohort, the validation cohort of 120 subjects was the group to which the donors belonged. Points on this clone: The target of this receptor is not known. It has no much larger one-base neighbor in the sample; base qualities were not kept.

General findings and caveats noted by the study authors: Most TCR sequences were seen in very few donors, while some public TCRs were found in many individuals. A later analysis found that TCRs clustered in the first cohort also tended to co-occur in the roughly 120 validation repertoires, with more than 90% of cluster scores above 0. It was suggested by the authors that the approach could potentially be generalized to other disease states and immunological phenotypes. In vitro tests confirmed that a few of the cytomegalovirus-associated TCR beta chains recognize cytomegalovirus antigens. The study gave a list of about 170 TCR beta chains associated with cytomegalovirus. The classifier was reported to diagnose cytomegalovirus status with high specificity and sensitivity in both the original cohort and the validation cohort. A later analysis had no HLA typing for the validation cohort, so co-occurrence there was scored across all 120 repertoires.

The germline V gene (reference sequence) yields GTSNPN for CDR1 and SVGIG for CDR2. A distance of 15 bases separates the germline ends of V and J, which lose 5 bases and 5 bases respectively. The CDR3 spans 13 residues, from the cysteine through the phenylalanine. Just CDR3 DNA is preserved here, 39 bases in frame from base 1. Library preparation was by the immunoSEQ multiplex PCR assay. The paper's processing steps were these. A statistical classification framework was built for diagnosing cytomegalovirus status from the catalog of TCR beta chain sequences. The immuneACCESS repertoire file appears here via TCRdb, limited to in-frame rearrangements. These files lack a portion of the clones; in checked studies, under half of the deficit traces to unresolved V genes, and the cause of the others is not known. Clone size and the V and J calls come from that table; the DNA yielded D and trimming. Counted in this sample were tens of thousands of clones; around nine tenths of them appeared once. The biggest ten clones account for roughly 3.8% of the sample.

The rearrangement joined TRBV30 to TRBJ1-1; a weak D assignment points to TRBD1 (6 bases agree). The sequencing sample was made of PBMCs. This TCR derives from a woman aged 18-30 years in good health and CMV-seropositive. The DNA reads TGTGCCTGGGTGGGGGGGCTCAGTACTGAAGCTTTCTTT. This codes for CAWVGGLSTEAFF.